Each of the 9 T cell receptor beta chains below was sequenced from the same sample in a study of T-cell memory formation after mild COVID-19 (dated by TCRdb to 2020 to 2022). Library construction relied on 5' RACE. Sequencing was performed on an Illumina NovaSeq 6000. TCRdb reanalyzed the raw reads on its own, using fastp at Q25 for trimming and MiXCR for clone calling, and kept in-frame beta chains. Entries that share a CDR3 protein sequence are merged under the most common genes and DNA. The sample contains approximately 200,000 distinct CDR3 sequences, under 20% of them found a single time. Together, the top ten hold about 2% of the sample. The sequencing sample was made of PBMCs or a T cell subset sorted from them (not recorded which). All receptors derive from an adult woman who had mild COVID-19 (a few samples of this study predate the infection). The sample titles of this study are shuffled in the database, so cell type and time point are left out; the donor was told from shared clones.

The chain couples TRBV11-3 to TRBJ2-1, with 10 bases identical to TRBD1. Trimming at V came to 5 bases and at J to 9 bases, leaving 7 bases not matched to a gene. CDR3 length: 14 residues. The germline gives CDR1 SGHNT, CDR2 YENEEA. CDR3 sequence: CASSRGQGSGEQFF. CDR3 bases: TGTGCCAGCAGCCGGGGACAGGGGTCCGGTGAGCAGTTCTTC.

At least ten counts were recorded for this clonotype. The chain uses TRBV9 and TRBJ2-3; 7 nucleotides line up with TRBD2. The J segment lost 4 bases and the V segment lost 4 bases, leaving 15 bases of the junction unmatched. CDR3 length: 17 amino acids. CDR1 and CDR2 (germline): SGDLS, YYNGEE. CDR3 residues: CASSPLPRLAFADTQYF. Here the CDR3 DNA reads TGTGCCAGCAGCCCCCTTCCCCGACTAGCTTTCGCAGATACGCAGTATTTT.

This clonotype was picked up a small number of times. V usage is TRBV18 and J usage is TRBJ2-1; the D is unclear. CDR1 is KGHSH and CDR2 is LQKENI in the germline V gene. This CDR3 has 13 amino acids. The V gene lost 0 bases and the J gene lost 7 bases, with 7 bases spanning the gap. The chain's CDR3 is CASSPPGRNEQFF. For the CDR3, the DNA is TGTGCCAGCTCACCACCGGGCAGGAATGAGCAGTTCTTC.

The chain has TRBV6-5 and TRBJ2-1, with no clear D. The CDR3 extends over 13 amino acids. The germline CDR1 and CDR2 sequences are MNHEY and SVGAGI. V was trimmed by 8 bases and J by 5 bases, leaving 13 bases between them. The chain's CDR3 is CASLGPLHNEQFF. The CDR3 bases are TGTGCCAGCCTCGGGCCTCTACACAATGAGCAGTTCTTC.

A few counts support this clonotype. The rearrangement links TRBV6-1 to TRBJ2-2, with D possibly TRBD2 on 7 matching bases. Germline loops: CDR1 MNHNS, CDR2 SASEGT. This CDR3 contains 16 residues. V was shortened by 7 bases and J by 4 bases, with 19 bases between the two germline ends. CDR3 DNA sequence: TGTGCCAGCAAACTGGGGGGGCAGCGAGGCACCGGGGAGCTGTTTTTT. It codes for CASKLGGQRGTGELFF.

The chain recombines TRBV21-1 with TRBJ1-2; the table's D call, TRBD1, has no DNA check behind it. TRBV21-1 has pseudogene status. This CDR3 is 12 amino acids long. The CDR3 DNA follows: TGTGCCTGCCCAGGGGGATCAAAGGGCTACACCTTC. Its translation is CACPGGSKGYTF.

CDR3 DNA: TGTGCCATCAGTCCGGGACTAGTCGGCGAGCAGTACTTC. Its protein product is CAISPGLVGEQYF. This chain joins TRBV10-3 and TRBJ2-7, with 8 bases that match TRBD2. The CDR3 spans 13 residues. CDR1 is ENHRY and CDR2 is SYGVKD in the germline V gene. V lost 5 bases, J lost 6 bases, and 6 bases stayed unmatched.

The chain uses TRBV29-1 and TRBJ2-1, with TRBD1 identical over 7 bases. The CDR3 consists of 15 residues. CDR1 is SQVTM, CDR2 ANQGSEA, per germline. DNA for the CDR3: TGCGGCGCCCGAGGTAGGGGGCTCTCGGACAATGAGCAGTTCTTC. This gives the protein CGARGRGLSDNEQFF.

The chain has TRBV7-9 and TRBJ1-1; no firm D call. V was shortened by 5 bases and J by 0 bases, with 13 bases between the two germline ends. The CDR3 length is 15 residues. The germline V gene encodes CDR1 SEHNR and CDR2 FQNEAQ (reference sequence). The CDR3, as DNA: TGTGCCAGCAGCACCTCGGGGAGGGTGAACACTGAAGCTTTCTTT. It translates to CASSTSGRVNTEAFF.